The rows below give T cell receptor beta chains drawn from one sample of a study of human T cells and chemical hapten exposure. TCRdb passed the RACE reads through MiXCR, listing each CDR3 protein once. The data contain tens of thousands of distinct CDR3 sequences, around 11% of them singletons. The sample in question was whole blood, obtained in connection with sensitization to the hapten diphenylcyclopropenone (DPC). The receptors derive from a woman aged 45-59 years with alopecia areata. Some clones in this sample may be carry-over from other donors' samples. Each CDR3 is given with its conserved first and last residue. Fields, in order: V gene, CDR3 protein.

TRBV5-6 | CASSSGGDITEAFF
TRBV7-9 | CASSGQGQDGYTF
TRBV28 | CASRQTPTYEQYF
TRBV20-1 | CSASTTGATNEKLFF
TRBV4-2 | CASSQVHGGGYNEQFF
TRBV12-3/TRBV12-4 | CASSGGGFAKNIQYF
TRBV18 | CASSPSLGNQPQHF
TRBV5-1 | CASSRTGGNSYNEQFF
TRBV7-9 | CASSLDGSRGREKLFF
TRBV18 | CASSPAVRGVEDTQYF
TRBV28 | CASSPPTGGYQPQHF
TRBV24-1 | CATSENDGAYEQYF
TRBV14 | CASSQSPGWVRNTEAFF
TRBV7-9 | CASSFISGGEQFF
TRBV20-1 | CSAPTAPSGNTIYF
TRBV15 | CATSRDRGLASTDTQYF
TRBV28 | CASSGTGWEDEQYF
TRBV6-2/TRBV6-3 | CASSYSKGTLAAFF
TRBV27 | CASSLSSYSNQPQHF
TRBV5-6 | CASSPGLAGVSNEQFF
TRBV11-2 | CASSFVGGTDTQYF
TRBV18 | CASSPSTGLQEKLFF
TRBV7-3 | CASSLGTGSSYEQYF
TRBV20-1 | CSAPIRGLTYEQYF
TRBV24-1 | CATSDVGLAGGPNTGELFF
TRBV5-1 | CASSLGVGGSSEAFF
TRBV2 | CASSEGQGLGNTIYF
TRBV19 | CASQGGASGVSSRDTQYF
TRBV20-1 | CSAREAGGRATEAFF
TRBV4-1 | CASSQDRRRYSTGELFF
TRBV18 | CASSPPGLAGGRPSYNEQFF